This T cell receptor (beta chain) was profiled in a study of shared clonotypes between healthy human individuals. As for the study in general: Sampling drew on donors who were a couple of women and three men aged 18 to 49.

Findings of the study overall: A few donors held about 5% of naive CD4 clonotypes in common.

Generated by immunoSEQ multiplex PCR, the TCRdb table keeps only in-frame clones and is missing some. The repertoire holds approximately 1,500,000 clones, with around 95% as singletons. The V end lost 2 bases, the J end lost 6 bases, and 14 bases lay between the germline ends. Germline V CDR1 and CDR2: WNHNN, SYGVQD (reference sequence). This CDR3 is 15 amino acids long. Comment on this clone: Its antigen is not identified.

Free of recent acute infections or vaccinations, the donors were healthy HIV-negative adults. The source of this sequence is a man under 40 in good health. The genes are TRBV10-1 and TRBJ2-1; TRBD2 is a possible D gene (5 bases). The sample was naive CD4+ T cells sorted from blood. As for subset: CD45RA+ positively selected. The CDR3 DNA is TGCGCCAGCAGTGAGACTAGAGCCGCACCCAATGAGCAGTTCTTC. Translation: CASSETRAAPNEQFF.